This note documents a single TCR beta chain sequence. The antigen remains undetermined. The CDR3 consists of 16 residues. Germline assignment: CDR1 SGHDT and CDR2 YYEEEE. V gave up 3 bases and J gave up 4 bases; unmatched junction bases: 8. These data originate in a study of cytomegalovirus exposure and HLA in healthy donors. 60 Vbeta and 13 Jbeta primers were used in PCR. TCRdb's table, derived via immunoSEQ multiplex PCR, lists solely in-frame clones and lacks some. This sample has 140,000 to 150,000 clones, with less than 85% found just once. Findings and limits, study-wide: TCR sequences were mostly rare, though some public TCRs occurred in many donors. A later analysis associated 15,000 or so TCR beta sequences with HLA alleles at a 0.05 false discovery rate. Reported findings show TCR beta sequences accurately forecast HLA-A and HLA-B alleles in most subjects. Presence/absence analyses supposed approximately even sequencing depth among donors.

The clonotype originates from a woman between 55 and 75 years old in good health and CMV-seropositive. The genes are TRBV5-6 and TRBJ2-2, with 8 nucleotides matching TRBD2. Source material: PBMCs. CDR3 loop: CASSSYSGKITGELFF. CDR3 in DNA: TGTGCCAGCAGCTCCTATAGCGGGAAGATCACCGGGGAGCTGTTTTTT.